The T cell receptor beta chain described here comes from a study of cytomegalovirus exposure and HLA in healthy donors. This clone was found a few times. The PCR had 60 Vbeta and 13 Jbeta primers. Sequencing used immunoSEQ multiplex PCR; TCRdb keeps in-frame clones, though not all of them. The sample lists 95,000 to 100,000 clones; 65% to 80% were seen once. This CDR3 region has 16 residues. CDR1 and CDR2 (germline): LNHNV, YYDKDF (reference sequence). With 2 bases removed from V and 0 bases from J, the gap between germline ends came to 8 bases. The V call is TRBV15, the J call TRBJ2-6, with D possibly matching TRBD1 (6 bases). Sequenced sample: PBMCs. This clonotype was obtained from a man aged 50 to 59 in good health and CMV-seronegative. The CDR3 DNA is TGTGCCACCAGCAGAAGACAGGTCTCTGGGGCCAACGTCCTGACTTTC. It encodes CATSRRQVSGANVLTF.